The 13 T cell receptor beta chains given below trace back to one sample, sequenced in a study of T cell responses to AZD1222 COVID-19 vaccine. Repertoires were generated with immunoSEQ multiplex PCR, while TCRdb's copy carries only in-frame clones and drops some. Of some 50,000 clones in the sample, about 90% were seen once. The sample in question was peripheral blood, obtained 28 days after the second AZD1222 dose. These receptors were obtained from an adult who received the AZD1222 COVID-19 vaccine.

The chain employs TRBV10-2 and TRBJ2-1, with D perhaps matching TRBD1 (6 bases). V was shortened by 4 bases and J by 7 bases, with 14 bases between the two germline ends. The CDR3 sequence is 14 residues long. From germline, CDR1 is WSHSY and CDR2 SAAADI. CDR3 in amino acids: CASSVAGVRNEQFF. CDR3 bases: TGCGCCAGCAGTGTCGCAGGGGTTCGGAATGAGCAGTTCTTC.

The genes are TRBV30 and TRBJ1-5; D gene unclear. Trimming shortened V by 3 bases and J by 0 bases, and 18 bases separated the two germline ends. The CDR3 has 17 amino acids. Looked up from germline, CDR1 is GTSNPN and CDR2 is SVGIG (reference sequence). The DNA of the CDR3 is TGTGCCTGGAGCGAAGGATCAGACGTCTATAGCAATCAGCCCCAGCATTTT. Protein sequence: CAWSEGSDVYSNQPQHF.

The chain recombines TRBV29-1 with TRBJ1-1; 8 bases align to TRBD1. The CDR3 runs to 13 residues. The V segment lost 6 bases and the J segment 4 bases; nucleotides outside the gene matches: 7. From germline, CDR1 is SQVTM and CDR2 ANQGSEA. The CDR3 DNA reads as TGCAGCGTCTACCACAGGGGGGGCACTGAAGCTTTCTTT. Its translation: CSVYHRGGTEAFF.

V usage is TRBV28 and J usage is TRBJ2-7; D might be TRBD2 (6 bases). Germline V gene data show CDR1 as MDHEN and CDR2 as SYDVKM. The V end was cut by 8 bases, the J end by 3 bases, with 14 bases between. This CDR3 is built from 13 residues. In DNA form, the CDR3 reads TGTGCCAGCGGAACCGGGAGCGGCTACGAGCAGTACTTC. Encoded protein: CASGTGSGYEQYF.

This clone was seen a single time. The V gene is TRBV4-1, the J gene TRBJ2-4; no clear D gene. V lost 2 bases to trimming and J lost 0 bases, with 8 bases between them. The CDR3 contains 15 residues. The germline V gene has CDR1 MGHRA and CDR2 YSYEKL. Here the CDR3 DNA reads TGCGCCAGCAGCCAACACACACTAGCCAAAAACATTCAGTACTTC. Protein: CASSQHTLAKNIQYF.

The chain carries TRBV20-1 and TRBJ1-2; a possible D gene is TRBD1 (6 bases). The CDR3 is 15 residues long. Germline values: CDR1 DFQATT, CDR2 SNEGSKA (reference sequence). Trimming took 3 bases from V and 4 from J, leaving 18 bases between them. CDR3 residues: CSASHQRDIAYGYTF. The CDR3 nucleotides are TGCAGTGCTAGTCATCAACGGGACATCGCCTATGGCTACACCTTC.

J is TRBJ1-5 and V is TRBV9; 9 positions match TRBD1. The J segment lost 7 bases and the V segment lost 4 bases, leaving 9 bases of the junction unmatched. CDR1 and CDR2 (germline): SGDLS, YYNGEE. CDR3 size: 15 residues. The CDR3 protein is CASSMGDRERQPQHF. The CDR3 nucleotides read TGTGCCAGCAGCATGGGGGACAGGGAGAGACAGCCCCAGCATTTT.

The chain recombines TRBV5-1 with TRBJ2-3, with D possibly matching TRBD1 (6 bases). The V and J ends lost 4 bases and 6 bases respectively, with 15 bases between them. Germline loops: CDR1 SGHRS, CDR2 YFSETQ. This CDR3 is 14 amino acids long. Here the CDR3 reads CASSEQGLTDTQYF. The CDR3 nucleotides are TGCGCCAGCAGCGAACAGGGCCTCACCGATACGCAGTATTTT.

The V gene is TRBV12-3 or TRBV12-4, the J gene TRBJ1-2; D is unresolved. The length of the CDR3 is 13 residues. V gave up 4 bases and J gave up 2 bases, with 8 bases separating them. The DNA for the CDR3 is TGTGCCAGCAGTTACCCAGGCAACTATGGCTACACCTTC. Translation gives CASSYPGNYGYTF.

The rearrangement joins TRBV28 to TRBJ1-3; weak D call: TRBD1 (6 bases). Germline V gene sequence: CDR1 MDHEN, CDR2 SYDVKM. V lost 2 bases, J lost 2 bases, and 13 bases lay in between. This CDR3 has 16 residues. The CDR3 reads CASSLSPYRAGNTIYF. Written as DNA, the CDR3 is TGTGCCAGCAGTTTAAGCCCCTACAGGGCTGGAAACACCATATATTTT.

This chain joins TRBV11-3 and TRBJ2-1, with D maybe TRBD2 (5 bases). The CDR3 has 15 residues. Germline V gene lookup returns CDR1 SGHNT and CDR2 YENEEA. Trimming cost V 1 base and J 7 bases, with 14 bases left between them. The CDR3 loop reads CASSLGAGRGNEQFF. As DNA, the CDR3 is TGTGCCAGCAGCTTAGGGGCTGGGAGAGGGAATGAGCAGTTCTTC.

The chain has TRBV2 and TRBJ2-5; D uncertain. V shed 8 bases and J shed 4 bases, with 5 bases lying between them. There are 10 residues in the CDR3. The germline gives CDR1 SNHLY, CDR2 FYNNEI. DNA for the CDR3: TGTGCCAGCTGGGGAGAGACCCAGTACTTC. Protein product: CASWGETQYF.

The CDR3 here is CASSRGTGGTYEQYF. The CDR3 nucleotides read TGTGCCAGCAGCCGCGGGACAGGAGGAACCTACGAGCAGTACTTC. The genes are TRBV14 and TRBJ2-7; the match to TRBD1 covers 8 bases. This CDR3 region has 15 residues. V shed 4 bases and J 2 bases; nucleotides not matched to a gene: 7. Per the germline V gene, CDR1 is SGHDN and CDR2 is FVKESK.